A selection of T cell receptor beta chains follows, all from one sample in a study of T-cell memory formation after mild COVID-19. One entry per CDR3 protein, called by TCRdb with MiXCR from the 5' RACE reads. The data contain around 130,000 distinct CDR3 sequences, approximately 5.9% of them singletons. Sequences were obtained from PBMCs or a T cell subset sorted from them (not recorded which). These receptors were taken from an adult woman who had mild COVID-19 (a few samples of this study predate the infection). Cell type and time point are not known. Both conserved end residues are part of each CDR3.

v_call	j_call	cdr3_aa
TRBV4-1	TRBJ2-1	CASSPPIGTGSYNEQFF
TRBV6-2/TRBV6-3	TRBJ2-7	CASSSTGVGAYEQYF
TRBV24-1	TRBJ2-1	CATMTSGRLNEQFF
TRBV6-5	TRBJ2-5	CASRTVRSGETQYF
TRBV12-3/TRBV12-4	TRBJ2-2	CASSRTSGNTGELFF
TRBV20-1	TRBJ2-7	CSAFRTSGRNEQYF
TRBV7-2	TRBJ2-1	CASSSGLAGLGNEQFF
TRBV19	TRBJ1-1	CASSHRDWRTEAFF
TRBV7-2	TRBJ2-3	CASSPRWGTDTQYF
TRBV20-1	TRBJ2-3	CSASSGTGGTDTQYF
TRBV2	TRBJ2-4	CASSGDREIIQYF
TRBV20-1	TRBJ1-5	CSASRGGNSNQPQHF